This TCR beta chain was sequenced for a study of T-cell reconstitution after alpha-beta-depleted transplantation in children. Using unique molecular identifiers, the investigators prepared the TCRbeta library. A single record per CDR3 protein comes from TCRdb applying MiXCR to the PCR reads. The sample includes some 500,000 distinct CDR3 sequences, around 18% seen only once; the top ten take 3% to 4%. Germline V gives CDR1 MGHRA, CDR2 YSYEKL. This CDR3 comprises 14 residues. Unmatched junction bases numbered 2, after V lost 4 bases and J lost 3 bases. This TCR came from a human donor who donated a stem cell graft to a child with acute lymphoblastic leukemia. The sample here was PBMCs from the stem cell graft donor, taken from the stem cell graft. The V call is TRBV4-1, the J call TRBJ2-3; 9 bases align to TRBD1. CDR3 sequence (DNA): TGCGCCAGCAGCCGACAGGGGGTAACAGATACGCAGTATTTT. Its protein is CASSRQGVTDTQYF.